A selection of T cell receptor beta chains follows, all from one sample in a study of blood T cell repertoires in COVID-19. Clones were sequenced by immunoSEQ multiplex PCR, and TCRdb holds only the in-frame ones, with some missing. The sample records around 260,000 clones, roughly 87% being singletons. Sequences were obtained from peripheral blood. Source of these receptors: a human donor in a cohort sampled during active COVID-19. Each CDR3 is given with its conserved first and last residue. The D gene is left open where the match is weak. Clone size is stated in some rows and not others, as once, few, many or a class when expanded.

V gene	J gene	clone size	D gene	CDR3 DNA	CDR3 protein
TRBV9	TRBJ2-3	NA	TRBD2	TGTGCCAGCAGCGTAATCGGTAGCGGGAGTTGGACAGATACGCAGTATTTT	CASSVIGSGSWTDTQYF
TRBV27	TRBJ2-3	NA	TRBD2	TGTGCCACGCGGAGGAGGGGGACTAGCGGGAGGGTAGGAGATACGCAGTATTTT	CATRRRGTSGRVGDTQYF
TRBV29-1	TRBJ2-2	NA	NA	TGCAGCGTGGGCCACAGGCTGGACGGGGAGCTGTTTTTT	CSVGHRLDGELFF
TRBV18	TRBJ1-5	NA	NA	TGTGCCAGCTCACAGGAACAGGGCGGTCAGCCCCAGCATTTT	CASSQEQGGQPQHF
TRBV7-8	TRBJ1-2	few	NA	TGTGCCAGCAGCCTCCTGGGGCCGACTGGCTACACCTTC	CASSLLGPTGYTF
TRBV6-1	TRBJ1-5	NA	TRBD1	TGTGCCAGCAGCGAAATCTGGACAGGCAACAATCAGCCCCAGCATTTT	CASSEIWTGNNQPQHF
TRBV2	TRBJ2-7	NA	NA	TGTGCCAGCAGTTCGACGGGACATTACTACGAGCAGTACTTC	CASSSTGHYYEQYF
TRBV4-3	TRBJ2-7	NA	TRBD2	TGCGCCAGCAGCCAAGATAGCGGGGGATCTTCCTACGAGCAGTACTTC	CASSQDSGGSSYEQYF
TRBV7-2	TRBJ2-2	NA	NA	TGTGCCAGCAGCTCCCTGGGCAGGTCCAACACCGGGGAGCTGTTTTTT	CASSSLGRSNTGELFF
TRBV5-1	TRBJ2-6	NA	TRBD2	TGCGCCAGCAGCTTGGCGGGGGGGATGCCGCCTGGGGCCAACGTCCTGACTTTC	CASSLAGGMPPGANVLTF
TRBV28	TRBJ2-7	NA	NA	TGTGCCAGCAGTTGGCGGGGCTTCTACGAGCAGTACTTC	CASSWRGFYEQYF
TRBV28	TRBJ2-7	NA	TRBD2	TGTGCCAGCAGCTTAGTTAGCGGGAGTGGGGCCTCCTACGAGCAGTACTTC	CASSLVSGSGASYEQYF
TRBV12-5	TRBJ2-5	NA	TRBD1	TGTGCTAGTGGTCGCATACCAGGGGGGACCCAGTACTTC	CASGRIPGGTQYF
TRBV7-9	TRBJ1-3	NA	NA	TGTGCCAGCAGCAAAGCAGGGGCTGGAAACACCATATATTTT	CASSKAGAGNTIYF
TRBV5-1	TRBJ2-7	NA	NA	TGCGCCAGCAGCCGAGGGTCAGTTTCCTACGAGCAGTACTTC	CASSRGSVSYEQYF
TRBV19	TRBJ1-1	NA	NA	TGTGCCAGTAGTATAGGGGGCACACTGGGGACTGAAGCTTTCTTT	CASSIGGTLGTEAFF
TRBV6-2/TRBV6-3	TRBJ2-1	NA	NA	TGTGCCAGCAGTCCCGGGAGTTACAATGAGCAGTTCTTC	CASSPGSYNEQFF
TRBV20-1	TRBJ1-5	NA	NA	TGCAGTGCTAGTGCAGGCGGAGGGCAGCCCCAGCATTTT	CSASAGGGQPQHF
TRBV6-2/TRBV6-3	TRBJ2-7	NA	NA	TGTGCCAGCAGTTACTCGGGGGGGCCCCGCGAGCAGTACTTC	CASSYSGGPREQYF
TRBV5-1	TRBJ2-7	NA	NA	TGCGCCAGCAGCTTGGGCTCCGTCGGTTTGGACGAGCAGTACTTC	CASSLGSVGLDEQYF
TRBV5-6	TRBJ2-7	NA	TRBD1	TGTGCCAGCAGCGGATACAGGGGGCCCTACGAGCAGTACTTC	CASSGYRGPYEQYF
TRBV5-1	TRBJ1-1	NA	NA	TGCGCCAGCAGCTTGGTATCAGGGAACACTGAAGCTTTCTTT	CASSLVSGNTEAFF
TRBV28	TRBJ1-2	NA	TRBD1	TGTGCCAGCAGTTTATTGGACAGGGGGGGCTACACCTTC	CASSLLDRGGYTF
TRBV30	TRBJ1-5	NA	NA	TGTGCCTGGAGCAGGGATAGCAATCAGCCCCAGCATTTT	CAWSRDSNQPQHF
TRBV9	TRBJ2-5	NA	TRBD2	TGTGCCAGCAGCTCCGGGACTAGCGTTTTCCAAGAGACCCAGTACTTC	CASSSGTSVFQETQYF
TRBV4-3	TRBJ2-1	NA	NA	TGCGCCAGCAGCCAAGGGTCGGCAGGGTACAACAATGAGCAGTTCTTC	CASSQGSAGYNNEQFF
TRBV5-1	TRBJ2-7	NA	TRBD1	TGCGCCAGCAGCTGGGACAGGGGACCCTACGAGCAGTACTTC	CASSWDRGPYEQYF
TRBV7-2	TRBJ1-1	NA	TRBD1	TGTGCCAGCAGCCCAGGGGGAAACAGGGGGCGGAGGACTGAAGCTTTCTTT	CASSPGGNRGRRTEAFF
TRBV30	TRBJ1-3	NA	TRBD1	TGTGCCTCAGACACAGGGGGGACTGGAAACACCATATATTTT	CASDTGGTGNTIYF
TRBV21-1	TRBJ2-1	NA	NA	TGTGCCAGCAGCAAAGAAAGGGACAGGACATACAATGAGCAGTTCTTC	CASSKERDRTYNEQFF
TRBV5-4	TRBJ2-2	once	NA	TGTGCCAGCAGCTCCAGGGTGGAAGACGGGGAGCTGTTTTTT	CASSSRVEDGELFF
TRBV7-2	TRBJ1-5	NA	NA	TGTGCCAGCAGCTTAGTGGGGGGTGGCAATCAGCCCCAGCATTTT	CASSLVGGGNQPQHF
TRBV12-3/TRBV12-4	TRBJ2-7	NA	NA	TGTGCCAGCAGTTTCGGACTGACCTACGAGCAGTACTTC	CASSFGLTYEQYF
TRBV28	TRBJ1-6	NA	TRBD1	TGTGCCAGCAGTTTGGTGACAGGGGATGAGTCACCCCTCCACTTT	CASSLVTGDESPLHF
TRBV6-5	TRBJ1-1	NA	NA	TGTGCCAGCAGCCCGGGAACCACAGTTGAAGCTTTCTTT	CASSPGTTVEAFF
TRBV6-1	TRBJ2-7	NA	TRBD2	TGTGCCAGCAGTGATGAGCGGGAGATCTCCTACGAGCAGTACTTC	CASSDEREISYEQYF
TRBV7-2	TRBJ1-6	NA	NA	TGTGCCAGCAGCTCGGCCAGGCATAATTCACCCCTCCACTTT	CASSSARHNSPLHF
TRBV5-1	TRBJ2-7	NA	TRBD2	TGCGCCAGCAGCTTGTGGCTAGCGGGTCGGAGCTCCTACGAGCAGTACTTC	CASSLWLAGRSSYEQYF
TRBV7-7	TRBJ1-4	NA	NA	TGTGCTAGCAGCTTAGGCCCGGGGGAAAAACTGTTTTTT	CASSLGPGEKLFF
TRBV25-1	TRBJ2-2	once	TRBD2	TGTGCCAGCAGTGAAGGAGCGGGGTTTACCGGGGAGCTGTTTTTT	CASSEGAGFTGELFF
TRBV5-6	TRBJ1-2	NA	NA	TGTGCCAGCAGCCCAGTAGGAGCGGCGGGGGGCTACACCTTC	CASSPVGAAGGYTF
TRBV5-4	TRBJ1-4	NA	NA	TGTGCCAGCAGCTTAGGGAGGGGGGCAACTAATGAAAAACTGTTTTTT	CASSLGRGATNEKLFF
TRBV19	TRBJ2-2	NA	NA	TGTGCCAGTAGTAGTTTAGCCACCGGGGAGCTGTTTTTT	CASSSLATGELFF
TRBV11-2	TRBJ1-2	few	TRBD1	TGTGCCAGCAGCTGGGGACAGGGGAATGGCTACACCTTC	CASSWGQGNGYTF
TRBV3-1/TRBV3-2	TRBJ2-1	NA	NA	TGTGCCAGCAGCCAAGATTACGCTAGCGTCCCAAAACGGTCCTACAATGAGCAGTTCTTC	CASSQDYASVPKRSYNEQFF
TRBV11-3	TRBJ2-7	NA	NA	TGTGCCAGCAGCTTAGATCGACTATCGGCCGAGCAGTACTTC	CASSLDRLSAEQYF